One and the same sample provided the 21 T cell receptor beta chains below, sequenced in a study of T cell repertoires in cytomegalovirus infection. The antigens these receptors bind are not known. TCRdb itself ran the reads through MiXCR, one entry per CDR3 protein. The table has about 130,000 distinct CDR3 sequences, 30% to 40% seen once. The specimen comprised CD8+ T cells from cultured PBMCs, sampled from culture after CMV antigen stimulation. These receptor sequences come from a human donor in good health (CMV status not recorded). Some clones in this sample may be carry-over from other donors' samples.

The chain is built from TRBV19 and TRBJ2-7; 9 nucleotides agree with TRBD1. CDR1 LNHDA and CDR2 SQIVND come from the germline V gene (reference sequence). Trimming took 5 bases from V and 0 from J; bases not matched to a gene: 5. The CDR3 totals 15 residues. The CDR3 is CASSPGTGSSYEQYF. The CDR3 nucleotides are TGTGCCAGTAGTCCCGGGACAGGGAGCTCCTACGAGCAGTACTTC.

This sequence joins TRBV7-2 and TRBJ2-7, with TRBD2 matching 7 bases. CDR3 length equals 14 residues. Germline CDR1 reads SGHTA; CDR2 reads FQGNSA. V shed 3 bases and J 3 bases; nucleotides not matched to a gene: 5. CDR3 in DNA: TGTGCCAGCAGCTTTACGGGGGGTAACTACGAGCAGTACTTC. It is translated as CASSFTGGNYEQYF.

The chain employs TRBV19 and TRBJ2-7, with 8 positions matching TRBD1. The CDR3 contains 14 residues. Per the germline V gene, CDR1 is LNHDA and CDR2 is SQIVND (reference sequence). V shed 3 bases and J 3 bases; nucleotides not matched to a gene: 4. CDR3 in DNA: TGTGCCAGTAGTATCGGACAGGGCGTCTACGAGCAGTACTTC. It specifies CASSIGQGVYEQYF.

This clonotype was picked up many times. CDR3 nucleotides: TGTGCCAGCAGTTACGCCCCCTCGGAGGGGGCCGGTGGCTACACCTTC. The encoded protein is CASSYAPSEGAGGYTF. The chain carries TRBV6-6 and TRBJ1-2, with 7 positions matching TRBD1. The CDR3 extends over 16 amino acids. The germline V gene encodes CDR1 MNHNY and CDR2 SVGAGI (reference sequence). V lost 2 bases and J lost 7; bases outside the gene matches: 13.

In its sample, this clonotype was seen many times. V is TRBV5-5 and J is TRBJ1-2; 9 nucleotides agree with TRBD1. Germline V CDR1 and CDR2: SGHKS, YYEKEE (reference sequence). There are 16 residues in the CDR3. Losses at the gene ends were 0 bases for V and 2 bases for J; bases not matched to a gene: 5. In nucleotides, the CDR3 is TGTGCCAGCAGCTTGGGGACAGGGGACCTCAACTATGGCTACACCTTC. Its protein product is CASSLGTGDLNYGYTF.

This chain uses TRBV15 with TRBJ2-5, with D possibly matching TRBD1 (6 bases). The germline V and J ends were trimmed by 10 bases and 5 bases, with 23 bases remaining between them. The CDR3 covers 15 residues. The V gene's germline CDR1 is LNHNV and CDR2 YYDKDF (reference sequence). In DNA, the CDR3 is TGTGCCATCGCCTGGGGGCCCTCGCCAGGGGAGACCCAGTACTTC. The encoded protein is CAIAWGPSPGETQYF.

This sequence joins TRBV3-1 and TRBJ2-5, with no clear D. Germline V gives CDR1 LGHDT, CDR2 YNNKEL (reference sequence). V lost 0 bases and J 4 bases, leaving 9 bases between the germline ends. This CDR3 region has 14 residues. The CDR3 coding sequence is TGTGCCAGCAGCCAAGATATTCGGCCAGAGACCCAGTACTTC. This gives the protein CASSQDIRPETQYF.

There are many counts of this clonotype. This chain links TRBV7-8 with TRBJ2-1; D unresolved. The V and J ends lost 5 bases and 3 bases respectively, with 11 bases between them. Germline V gives CDR1 SGHVS, CDR2 FQNEAQ. The CDR3 runs 14 residues. Here the CDR3 reads CASSRVRDYNEQFF. CDR3 coding DNA: TGTGCCAGCAGCCGAGTCAGAGACTACAATGAGCAGTTCTTC.

The gene calls are TRBV20-1 and TRBJ2-1, with D maybe TRBD1 (6 bases). The V end lost 7 bases, the J end lost 4 bases, and 17 bases lay between the germline ends. This CDR3 region has 14 residues. Germline V gene data show CDR1 as DFQATT and CDR2 as SNEGSKA (reference sequence). The CDR3 region is CSVSGQKVYNEQFF. CDR3 DNA sequence: TGCAGTGTCTCAGGACAGAAAGTATACAATGAGCAGTTCTTC.

This clonotype has a handful of counts. The V gene is TRBV6-5, the J gene TRBJ1-1; 7 bases line up with TRBD1. The junction had 6 bases not matched to a gene; V was cut back by 2 bases and J by 0 bases. The germline V gene has CDR1 MNHEY and CDR2 SVGAGI. The CDR3 consists of 16 residues. Here the CDR3 reads CASSYTPGTVNTEAFF. Written as DNA, the CDR3 is TGTGCCAGCAGTTACACCCCCGGGACAGTGAACACTGAAGCTTTCTTT.

The rearrangement uses TRBV20-1 and TRBJ2-1; D is undetermined. The germline V gene encodes CDR1 DFQATT and CDR2 SNEGSKA (reference sequence). The CDR3 covers 14 residues. Trimming removed 1 base at V and 3 bases at J, with 10 bases between. The DNA for the CDR3 is TGCAGTGCTAGAGGTATCCGAGACTACAATGAGCAGTTCTTC. Protein sequence: CSARGIRDYNEQFF.

V and J are TRBV20-1 and TRBJ2-5; 9 bases match TRBD1. J lost 5 bases, V lost 0 bases, and 7 bases had no gene match. CDR1 and CDR2 from the germline V gene are DFQATT and SNEGSKA (reference sequence). This CDR3 spans 15 amino acids. The CDR3 DNA follows: TGCAGTGCTAGAGATAGGACAGGGGAGAGGGAGACCCAGTACTTC. Its translation: CSARDRTGERETQYF.

V usage is TRBV2 and J usage is TRBJ2-4; D not resolved. The V gene's germline CDR1 is SNHLY and CDR2 FYNNEI. V lost 7 bases, J lost 0 bases, and 7 bases lay in between. The CDR3 runs to 13 residues. This CDR3 is CASTILAKNIQYF. CDR3 in DNA: TGTGCCAGCACTATACTAGCCAAAAACATTCAGTACTTC.

This clonotype was seen just once. In DNA, the CDR3 is TGTGCCAGTAGTGGTCACTCCTACGGATACAATGAGCAGTTCTTC. This codes for CASSGHSYGYNEQFF. The V call is TRBV19, the J call TRBJ2-1, with D unresolved. Germline-derived CDR1 and CDR2 are LNHDA and SQIVND (reference sequence). This CDR3 has 15 amino acids. With 5 bases removed from V and 4 bases from J, the gap between germline ends came to 15 bases.

This clonotype was recorded a few times. This rearrangement joins TRBV29-1 to TRBJ1-4; D possibly corresponds to TRBD1 (5 bases). Trimming shortened V by 7 bases and J by 5 bases, and 14 bases separated the two germline ends. From germline, CDR1 is SQVTM and CDR2 ANQGSEA. This CDR3 is 13 amino acids long. This CDR3 is CSGRDFINEKLFF. The CDR3 nucleotides read TGCAGCGGCCGGGACTTTATAAATGAAAAACTGTTTTTT. Full variable domain (rest looked up from reference TRBV29-1 and TRBJ1-4): SAVISQKPSRDICQRGTSLTIQCQVDSQVTMMFWYRQQPGQSLTLIATANQGSEATYESGFVIDKFPISRPNLTFSTLTVSNMSPEDSSIYLCSGRDFINEKLFFGSGTQLSVL.

At least ten counts were recorded for this clonotype. For the CDR3, the DNA is TGCAGCGTTGCCCGGGGGGGCACCACAGATACGCAGTATTTT. It codes for CSVARGGTTDTQYF. The genes are TRBV29-1 and TRBJ2-3; 8 nucleotides align to TRBD2. The CDR3 runs 14 residues. Germline CDR1 SQVTM, CDR2 ANQGSEA. V was clipped by 4 bases and J by 2 bases; unmatched bases: 5.

In its sample, this clonotype was seen a few times. The gene calls are TRBV5-1 and TRBJ2-1; maybe TRBD2 (6 bases). The CDR3 loop spans 14 amino acids. Germline lookup yields CDR1 SGHRS and CDR2 YFSETQ. V was clipped by 2 bases and J by 3 bases, with 9 bases between them. CDR3 coding DNA: TGCGCCAGCAGCTTTGCGGGGAGCTACAATGAGCAGTTCTTC. Translated, it gives CASSFAGSYNEQFF.

This clonotype was observed at least ten times. The chain uses TRBV5-6 and TRBJ1-2; D call uncertain. The CDR3 has 14 amino acids. Trimming took off 3 bases at V and 4 bases at J, with 13 bases between the two ends. Looked up from germline, CDR1 is SGHDT and CDR2 is YYEEEE. The CDR3 region is CASSSPGRRYGYTF. The CDR3 DNA sequence: TGTGCCAGCAGCTCTCCCGGGAGGCGCTATGGCTACACCTTC. Supplemented by reference TRBV5-6 and TRBJ1-2, the full variable domain reads DAGVTQSPTHLIKTRGQQVTLRCSPKSGHDTVSWYQQALGQGPQFIFQYYEEEERQRGNFPDRFSGHQFPNYSSELNVNALLLGDSALYLCASSSPGRRYGYTFGSGTRLTVV.

The rearrangement uses TRBV28 and TRBJ1-6; tentatively, D is TRBD1 (5 bases). Germline V lookup: CDR1 MDHEN, CDR2 SYDVKM. The CDR3 loop spans 17 amino acids. Deletions cut 5 bases from V and 10 bases from J, with 24 bases between. CDR3 loop: CASSPRPGTAFGSPLHF. CDR3 nucleotides: TGTGCCAGCAGTCCACGCCCCGGGACGGCATTCGGGTCACCCCTCCACTTT.

The chain joins TRBV19 to TRBJ1-6; 9 bases are shared with TRBD1. V was clipped by 7 bases and J by 9 bases; unmatched bases: 4. CDR1 is LNHDA, CDR2 SQIVND, per germline (reference sequence). This CDR3 has 13 amino acids. The CDR3 DNA reads as TGTGCCAGTACCGGGACAGGGTTTTCACCCCTCCACTTT. Translating it yields CASTGTGFSPLHF.

This clonotype was recorded at least ten times. This rearrangement joins TRBV27 to TRBJ2-2; 8 bases fit TRBD1. The CDR3 has 15 residues. Germline lookup yields CDR1 MNHEY and CDR2 SMNVEV (reference sequence). V dropped 6 bases and J dropped 5; count of bases not matched to a gene: 8. The CDR3 coding sequence is TGTGCCAGCAGCCAAGGACAGGGCGGGACCGGGGAGCTGTTTTTT. Its protein product is CASSQGQGGTGELFF.